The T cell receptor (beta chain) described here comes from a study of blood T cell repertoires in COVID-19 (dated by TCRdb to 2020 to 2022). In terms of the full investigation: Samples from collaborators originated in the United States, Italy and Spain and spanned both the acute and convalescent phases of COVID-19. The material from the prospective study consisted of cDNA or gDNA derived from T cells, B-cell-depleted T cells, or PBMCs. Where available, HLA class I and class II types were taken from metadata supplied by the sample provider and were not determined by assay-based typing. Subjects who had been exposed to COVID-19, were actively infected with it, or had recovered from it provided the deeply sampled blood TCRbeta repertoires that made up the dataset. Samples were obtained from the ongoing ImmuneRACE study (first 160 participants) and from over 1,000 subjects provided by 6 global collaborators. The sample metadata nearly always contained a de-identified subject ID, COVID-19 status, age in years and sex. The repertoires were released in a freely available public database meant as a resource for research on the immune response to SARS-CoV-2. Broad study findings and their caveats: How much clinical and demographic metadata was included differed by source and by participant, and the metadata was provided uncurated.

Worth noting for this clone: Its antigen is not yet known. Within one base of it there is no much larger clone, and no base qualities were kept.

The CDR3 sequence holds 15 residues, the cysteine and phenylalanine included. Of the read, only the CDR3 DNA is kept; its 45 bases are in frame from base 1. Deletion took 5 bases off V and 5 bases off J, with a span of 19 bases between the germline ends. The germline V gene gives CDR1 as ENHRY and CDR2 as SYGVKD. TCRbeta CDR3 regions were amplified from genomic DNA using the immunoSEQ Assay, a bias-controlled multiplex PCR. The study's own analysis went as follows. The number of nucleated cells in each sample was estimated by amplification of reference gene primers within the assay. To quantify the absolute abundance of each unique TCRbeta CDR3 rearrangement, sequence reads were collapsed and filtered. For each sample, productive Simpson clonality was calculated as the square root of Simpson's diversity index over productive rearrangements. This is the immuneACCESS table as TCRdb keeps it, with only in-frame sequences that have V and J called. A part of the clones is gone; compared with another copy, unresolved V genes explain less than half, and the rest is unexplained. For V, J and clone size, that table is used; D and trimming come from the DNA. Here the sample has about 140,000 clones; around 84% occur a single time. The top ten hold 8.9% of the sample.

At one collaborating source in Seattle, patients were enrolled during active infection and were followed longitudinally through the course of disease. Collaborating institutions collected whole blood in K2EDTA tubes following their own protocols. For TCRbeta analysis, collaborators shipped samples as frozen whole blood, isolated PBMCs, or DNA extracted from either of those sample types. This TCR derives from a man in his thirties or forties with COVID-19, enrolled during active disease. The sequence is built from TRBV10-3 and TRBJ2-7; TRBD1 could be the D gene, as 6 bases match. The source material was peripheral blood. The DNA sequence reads TGTGCCATCAGTACGGAACAGGGTCTCTATGACGAGCAGTACTTC. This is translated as CAISTEQGLYDEQYF.